Presented here are 15 T cell receptor beta chains from one specimen sequenced in a study of shared clonotypes between healthy human individuals. Profiling relied on immunoSEQ multiplex PCR, and the TCRdb table lists in-frame clones only, not all of them. The sample has approximately 1,000,000 clones, roughly 80% seen once. The sequencing sample was made of memory CD4+ T cells from PBMCs. Described subset: CD45RA-negative fraction. The source is a man between 18 and 29 years old in good health. Some clones in this sample may be carry-over from other donors' samples.

The V gene is TRBV19, the J gene TRBJ1-1; D gene ambiguous. This CDR3 spans 13 amino acids. Germline assignment: CDR1 LNHDA and CDR2 SQIVND (reference sequence). V lost 5 bases, J lost 0 bases, and 7 bases lay in between. For the CDR3, the DNA is TGTGCCAGTAGTTCAGCAATGAACACTGAAGCTTTCTTT. Translated, it gives CASSSAMNTEAFF.

The genes are TRBV2 and TRBJ2-4; D possibly corresponds to TRBD2 (6 bases). This CDR3 region has 15 residues. Germline V gives CDR1 SNHLY, CDR2 FYNNEI. Deletions cut 6 bases from V and 8 bases from J, with 20 bases between. CDR3 loop: CASRAGLQTRDIQYF. The CDR3 DNA reads as TGTGCCAGCAGGGCGGGACTTCAAACGCGGGACATTCAGTACTTC.

V usage is TRBV19 and J usage is TRBJ1-5; D gene ambiguous. Germline CDR1 is LNHDA and CDR2 is SQIVND (reference sequence). The V gene lost 7 bases and the J gene lost 0 bases, with 13 bases spanning the gap. The CDR3 runs 15 residues. The CDR3 region is CASMAGDLSNQPQHF. As DNA, the CDR3 is TGTGCCAGTATGGCGGGAGACCTTAGCAATCAGCCCCAGCATTTT.

The chain links TRBV5-1 to TRBJ2-1; D call uncertain. CDR3 length: 11 amino acids. Germline CDR1 is SGHRS and CDR2 is YFSETQ. Trimming took 0 bases from V and 8 from J, leaving 3 bases between them. CDR3 coding DNA: TGCGCCAGCAGCTTGGACCATGAGCAGTTCTTC. It translates to CASSLDHEQFF.

The chain couples TRBV28 to TRBJ2-1; unclear D gene. Germline CDR1 MDHEN, CDR2 SYDVKM. This CDR3 contains 15 residues. The V gene lost 4 bases and the J gene lost 3 bases, with 13 bases spanning the gap. The CDR3 is CASSSELRFYNEQFF. The CDR3 DNA follows: TGTGCCAGCAGTTCTGAGCTCAGGTTCTACAATGAGCAGTTCTTC.

Comments on this clone: The same CDR3 can be traced to other DNA sequences in this sample. The chain has TRBV7-2 and TRBJ2-3; D is possibly TRBD2 (6 bases). CDR3 length equals 15 residues. Deletions cut 1 base from V and 2 bases from J, with 10 bases between. Germline loops: CDR1 SGHTA, CDR2 FQGNSA. DNA of the CDR3: TGTGCCAGCAGCTTAGTTCGCGGGATCACAGATACGCAGTATTTT. Protein: CASSLVRGITDTQYF. The full variable domain, in which reference TRBV7-2 and TRBJ2-3 provide the parts outside the CDR3, is GAGVSQSPSNKVTEKGKDVELRCDPISGHTALYWYRQSLGQGLEFLIYFQGNSAPDKSGLPSDRFSAERTGGSVSTLTIQRTQQEDSAVYLCASSLVRGITDTQYFGPGTRLTVL.

This rearrangement joins TRBV9 to TRBJ2-2, with D possibly TRBD1 on 6 matching bases. V lost 4 bases and J lost 1, with 11 bases in between. Germline assignment: CDR1 SGDLS and CDR2 YYNGEE. The CDR3 covers 15 residues. The CDR3 is CASSSRDMNTGELFF. In DNA, the CDR3 is TGTGCCAGCAGCTCCCGGGACATGAACACCGGGGAGCTGTTTTTT.

V is TRBV7-9 and J is TRBJ2-7; D is unclear. Germline V gives CDR1 SEHNR, CDR2 FQNEAQ (reference sequence). The germline V and J ends were trimmed by 3 bases and 6 bases, with 9 bases remaining between them. The length of the CDR3 is 12 residues. CDR3 residues: CASSFVSGEQYF. The CDR3 nucleotides read TGTGCCAGCAGCTTTGTCTCGGGCGAGCAGTACTTC.

The chain has TRBV29-1 and TRBJ2-7; tentative D call: TRBD2 (5 bases). The CDR3 loop spans 11 amino acids. Germline CDR1 and CDR2: SQVTM and ANQGSEA. Trimming shortened V by 1 base and J by 8 bases, and 9 bases separated the two germline ends. CDR3 DNA sequence: TGCAGCGTTGAAGGTGAGGGAAAGCAGTACTTC. It codes for CSVEGEGKQYF.

This clone was seen only once. V is TRBV2 and J is TRBJ2-7; possibly TRBD1 for D (5 bases). The CDR3 is 15 amino acids. Germline V gene data show CDR1 as SNHLY and CDR2 as FYNNEI. The V end lost 0 bases, the J end lost 6 bases, and 15 bases lay between the germline ends. The chain's CDR3 is CASSEALRVGPEQYF. The CDR3 DNA reads TGTGCCAGCAGTGAAGCGCTCCGTGTGGGGCCCGAGCAGTACTTC.

This clone has more than one count but fewer than ten. The chain is built from TRBV5-1 and TRBJ2-1; the D gene could be TRBD1 or TRBD2 (6 bases each). In germline, CDR1 is SGHRS, CDR2 YFSETQ. The CDR3 runs to 15 residues. Trimming shortened V by 4 bases and J by 9 bases, and 20 bases separated the two germline ends. The CDR3 region has the DNA TGCGCCAGCAGCCCCGGGACATTGGGGGGAAGTGAGCAGTTCTTC. Translated, it gives CASSPGTLGGSEQFF. The entire variable domain, with the rest obtained from reference TRBV5-1 and TRBJ2-1, is as follows: KAGVTQTPRYLIKTRGQQVTLSCSPISGHRSVSWYQQTPGQGLQFLFEYFSETQRNKGNFPGRFSGRQFSNSRSEMNVSTLELGDSALYLCASSPGTLGGSEQFFGPGTRLTVL.

V usage is TRBV19 and J usage is TRBJ1-2, with a tentative D call TRBD1 (5 bases). In germline, CDR1 is LNHDA, CDR2 SQIVND (reference sequence). V lost 4 bases to trimming and J lost 5 bases, with 11 bases between them. The CDR3 totals 13 residues. CDR3: CASSTAGWYGYTF. CDR3 in DNA: TGTGCCAGTAGTACGGCAGGGTGGTATGGCTACACCTTC. The full variable domain, rest sourced from reference TRBV19 and TRBJ1-2, is DGGITQSPKYLFRKEGQNVTLSCEQNLNHDAMYWYRQDPGQGLRLIYYSQIVNDFQKGDIAEGYSVSREKKESFPLTVTSAQKNPTAFYLCASSTAGWYGYTFGSGTRLTVV.

The chain has TRBV7-2 and TRBJ1-2; 12 nucleotides agree with TRBD1. The CDR3 runs to 14 residues. V lost 5 bases and J lost 8; bases outside the gene matches: 6. Germline V gene data show CDR1 as SGHTA and CDR2 as FQGNSA. CDR3 sequence: CASSAGQGAGGYTF. CDR3 in DNA: TGTGCCAGCAGCGCGGGACAGGGGGCGGGAGGCTACACCTTC.

The genes are TRBV5-1 and TRBJ2-7; D remains ambiguous. Trimming took 10 bases from V and 3 from J, leaving 8 bases between them. CDR1 is SGHRS, CDR2 YFSETQ, per germline. This CDR3 has 10 amino acids. In nucleotides, the CDR3 is TGCGCCGGAACCCACTACGAGCAGTACTTC. Protein product: CAGTHYEQYF.

CDR3 nucleotides: TGTGCCAGCTCACCCCCCCCTGGATCCTACGAGCAGTACTTC. Residues: CASSPPPGSYEQYF. This chain joins TRBV18 and TRBJ2-7, with D unclear. The CDR3 has 14 residues. V was shortened by 3 bases and J by 1 base, with 10 bases between the two germline ends. CDR1 is KGHSH and CDR2 is LQKENI in the germline V gene.